The subject of this entry is one TCR beta chain. This entry comes from a study of blood T cell repertoires in COVID-19. Germline-derived CDR1 and CDR2 are SEHNR and FQNEAQ (reference sequence). The V gene lost 1 base and the J gene lost 6 bases, with 10 bases spanning the gap. CDR3 length: 13 residues. TCRdb's copy holds only in-frame clones and misses some; the assay was immunoSEQ multiplex PCR. The sample holds roughly 290,000 clones, about nine tenths seen once. The rearrangement joins TRBV7-9 to TRBJ2-7; tentative D call: TRBD2 (7 bases). This TCR was sampled from a woman aged 40 to 50 who had recovered from COVID-19. The sequencing sample was made of PBMCs or T cells enriched from blood (not recorded which). CDR3 in amino acids: CASSLGRGGEQYF. As DNA, the CDR3 is TGTGCCAGCAGCTTAGGGAGGGGGGGCGAGCAGTACTTC.